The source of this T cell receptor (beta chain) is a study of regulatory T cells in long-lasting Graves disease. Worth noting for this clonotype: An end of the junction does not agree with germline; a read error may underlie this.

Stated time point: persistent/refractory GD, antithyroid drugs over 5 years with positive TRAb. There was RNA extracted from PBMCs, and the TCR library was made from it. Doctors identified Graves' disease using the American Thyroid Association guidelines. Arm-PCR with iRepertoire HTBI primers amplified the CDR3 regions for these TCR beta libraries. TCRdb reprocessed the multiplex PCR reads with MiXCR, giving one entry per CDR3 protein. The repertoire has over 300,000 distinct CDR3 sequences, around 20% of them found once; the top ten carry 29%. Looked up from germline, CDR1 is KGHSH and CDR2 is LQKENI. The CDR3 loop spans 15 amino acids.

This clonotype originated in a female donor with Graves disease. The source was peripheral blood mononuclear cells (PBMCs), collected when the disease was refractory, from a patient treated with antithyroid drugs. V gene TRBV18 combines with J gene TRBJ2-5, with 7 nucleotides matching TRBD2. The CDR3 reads CASSPLAGRQGTQYF. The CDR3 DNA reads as TGTGCCAGCTCACCGTTAGCGGGTCGACAAGGGACCCAGTACTTC.